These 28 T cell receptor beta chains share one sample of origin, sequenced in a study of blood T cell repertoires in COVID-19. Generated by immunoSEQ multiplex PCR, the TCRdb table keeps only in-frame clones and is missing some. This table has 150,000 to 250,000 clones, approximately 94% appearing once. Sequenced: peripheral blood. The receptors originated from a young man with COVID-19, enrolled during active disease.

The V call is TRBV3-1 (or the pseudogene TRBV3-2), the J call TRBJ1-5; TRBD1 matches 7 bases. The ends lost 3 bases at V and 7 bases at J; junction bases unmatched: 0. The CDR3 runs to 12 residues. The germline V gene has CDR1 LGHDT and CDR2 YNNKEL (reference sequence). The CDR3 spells CASSQGQQPQHF. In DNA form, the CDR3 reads TGTGCCAGCAGCCAGGGACAGCAGCCCCAGCATTTT.

The CDR3 here is CASNDRGNQPQHF. The CDR3 nucleotides read TGTGCCAGTAACGACAGGGGGAATCAGCCCCAGCATTTT. V and J are TRBV19 and TRBJ1-5, with 9 nucleotides matching TRBD1. Per germline, CDR1 LNHDA and CDR2 SQIVND (reference sequence). The CDR3 has 13 amino acids. Unmatched junction bases numbered 2, after V lost 7 bases and J lost 4 bases.

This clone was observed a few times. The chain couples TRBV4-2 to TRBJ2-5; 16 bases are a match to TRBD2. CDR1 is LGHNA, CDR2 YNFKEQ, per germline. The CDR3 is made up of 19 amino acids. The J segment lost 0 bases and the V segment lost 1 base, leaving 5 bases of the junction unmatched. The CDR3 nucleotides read TGTGCCAGCAGCCAAGCACCGGGACTAGCGGGGGGGGACCAAGAGACCCAGTACTTC. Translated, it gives CASSQAPGLAGGDQETQYF.

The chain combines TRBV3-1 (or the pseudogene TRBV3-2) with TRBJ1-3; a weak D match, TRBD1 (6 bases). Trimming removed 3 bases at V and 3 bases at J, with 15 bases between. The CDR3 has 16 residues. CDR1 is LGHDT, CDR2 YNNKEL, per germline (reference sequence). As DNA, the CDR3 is TGTGCCAGCAGCCATGGGGTCGGGGGGCTTGGAAACACCATATATTTT. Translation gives CASSHGVGGLGNTIYF.

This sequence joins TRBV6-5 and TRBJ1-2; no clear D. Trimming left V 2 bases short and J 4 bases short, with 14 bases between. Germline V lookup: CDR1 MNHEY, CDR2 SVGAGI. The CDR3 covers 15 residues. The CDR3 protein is CASSYGQSQGYGYTF. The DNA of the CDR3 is TGTGCCAGCAGTTACGGGCAAAGTCAAGGCTATGGCTACACCTTC.

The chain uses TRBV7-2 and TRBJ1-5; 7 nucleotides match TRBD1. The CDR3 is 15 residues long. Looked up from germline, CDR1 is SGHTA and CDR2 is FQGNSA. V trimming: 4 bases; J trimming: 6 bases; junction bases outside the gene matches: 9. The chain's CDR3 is CASSSTGRGFQPQHF. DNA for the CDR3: TGTGCCAGCAGCTCGACGGGCAGGGGGTTTCAGCCCCAGCATTTT.

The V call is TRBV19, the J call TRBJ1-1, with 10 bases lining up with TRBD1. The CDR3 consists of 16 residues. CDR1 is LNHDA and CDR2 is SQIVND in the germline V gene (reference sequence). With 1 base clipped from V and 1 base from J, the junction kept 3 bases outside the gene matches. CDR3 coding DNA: TGTGCCAGTAGTATAGGACAGGGGGCGCGGAACACTGAAGCTTTCTTT. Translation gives CASSIGQGARNTEAFF. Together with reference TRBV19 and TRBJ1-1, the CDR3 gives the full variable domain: DGGITQSPKYLFRKEGQNVTLSCEQNLNHDAMYWYRQDPGQGLRLIYYSQIVNDFQKGDIAEGYSVSREKKESFPLTVTSAQKNPTAFYLCASSIGQGARNTEAFFGQGTRLTVV.

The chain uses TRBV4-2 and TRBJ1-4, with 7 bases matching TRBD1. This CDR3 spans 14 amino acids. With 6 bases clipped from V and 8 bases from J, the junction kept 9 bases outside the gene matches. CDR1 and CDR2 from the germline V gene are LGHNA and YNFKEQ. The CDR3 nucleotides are TGTGCCAGCAGAGACCGACAGGGTCACGAAAAACTGTTTTTT. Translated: CASRDRQGHEKLFF.

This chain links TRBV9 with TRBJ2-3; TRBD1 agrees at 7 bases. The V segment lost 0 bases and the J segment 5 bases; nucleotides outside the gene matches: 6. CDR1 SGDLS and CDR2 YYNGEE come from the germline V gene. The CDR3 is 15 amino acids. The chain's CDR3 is CASSVAGGQRDTQYF. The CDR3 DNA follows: TGTGCCAGCAGCGTAGCTGGGGGACAGAGAGATACGCAGTATTTT.

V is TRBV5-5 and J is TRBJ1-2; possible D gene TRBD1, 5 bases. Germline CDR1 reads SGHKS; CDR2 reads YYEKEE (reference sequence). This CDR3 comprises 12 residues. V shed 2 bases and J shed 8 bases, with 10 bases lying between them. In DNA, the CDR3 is TGTGCCAGCAGCTTACAGGTGTGGGGCTACACCTTC. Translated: CASSLQVWGYTF.

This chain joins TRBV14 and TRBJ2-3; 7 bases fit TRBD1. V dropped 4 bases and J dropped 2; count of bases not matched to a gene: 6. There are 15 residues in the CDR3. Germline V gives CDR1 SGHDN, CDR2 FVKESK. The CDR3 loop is CASSRRQGYTDTQYF. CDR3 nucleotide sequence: TGTGCCAGCAGCCGCCGACAGGGATACACAGATACGCAGTATTTT.

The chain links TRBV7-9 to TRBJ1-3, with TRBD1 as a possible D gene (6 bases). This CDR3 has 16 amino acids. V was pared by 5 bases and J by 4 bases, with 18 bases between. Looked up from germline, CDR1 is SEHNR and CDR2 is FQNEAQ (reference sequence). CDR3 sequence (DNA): TGTGCCAGCAGCACCCAGGGACATCACGCAGGAAACACCATATATTTT. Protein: CASSTQGHHAGNTIYF. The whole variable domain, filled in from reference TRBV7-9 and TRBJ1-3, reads DTGVSQNPRHKITKRGQNVTFRCDPISEHNRLYWYRQTLGQGPEFLTYFQNEAQLEKSRLLSDRFSAERPKGSFSTLEIQRTEQGDSAMYLCASSTQGHHAGNTIYFGEGSWLTVV.

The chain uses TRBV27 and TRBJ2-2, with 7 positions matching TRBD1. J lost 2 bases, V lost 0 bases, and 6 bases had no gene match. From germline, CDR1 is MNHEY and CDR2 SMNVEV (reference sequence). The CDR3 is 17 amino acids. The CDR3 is CASSLSVAGGNTGELFF. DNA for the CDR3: TGTGCCAGCAGTTTATCGGTCGCAGGGGGAAACACCGGGGAGCTGTTTTTT.

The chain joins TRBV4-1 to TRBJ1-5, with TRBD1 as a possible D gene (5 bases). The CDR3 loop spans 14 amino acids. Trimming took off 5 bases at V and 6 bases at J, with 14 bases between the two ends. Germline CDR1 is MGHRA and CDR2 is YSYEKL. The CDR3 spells CASSESGVVQPQHF. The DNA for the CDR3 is TGCGCCAGCAGCGAATCGGGGGTAGTTCAGCCCCAGCATTTT.

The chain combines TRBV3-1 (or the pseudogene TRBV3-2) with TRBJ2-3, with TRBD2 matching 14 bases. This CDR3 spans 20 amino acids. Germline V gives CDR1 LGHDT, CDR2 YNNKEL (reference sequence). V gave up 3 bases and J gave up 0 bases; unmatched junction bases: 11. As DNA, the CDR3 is TGTGCCAGCAGCCACCCGGGACTAGCGGGGGCCTATGGGAGCACAGATACGCAGTATTTT. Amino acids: CASSHPGLAGAYGSTDTQYF.

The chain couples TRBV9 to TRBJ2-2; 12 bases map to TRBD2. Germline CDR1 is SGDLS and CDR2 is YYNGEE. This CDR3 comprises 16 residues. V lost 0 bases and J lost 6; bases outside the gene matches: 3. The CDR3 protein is CASSVAASGGAGELFF. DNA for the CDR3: TGTGCCAGCAGCGTAGCTGCTAGCGGGGGGGCCGGGGAGCTGTTTTTT.

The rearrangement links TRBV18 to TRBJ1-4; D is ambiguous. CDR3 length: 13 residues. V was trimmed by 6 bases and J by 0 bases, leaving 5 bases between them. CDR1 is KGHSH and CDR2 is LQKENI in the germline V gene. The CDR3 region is CASSVATNEKLFF. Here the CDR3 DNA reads TGTGCCAGCTCCGTTGCAACTAATGAAAAACTGTTTTTT.

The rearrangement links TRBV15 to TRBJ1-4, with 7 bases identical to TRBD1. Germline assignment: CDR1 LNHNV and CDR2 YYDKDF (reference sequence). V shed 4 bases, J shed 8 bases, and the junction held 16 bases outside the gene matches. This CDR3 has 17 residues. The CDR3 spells CATSTLLGQGVSEKLFF. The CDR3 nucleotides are TGTGCCACCAGCACCTTACTTGGGCAGGGGGTATCAGAAAAACTGTTTTTT.

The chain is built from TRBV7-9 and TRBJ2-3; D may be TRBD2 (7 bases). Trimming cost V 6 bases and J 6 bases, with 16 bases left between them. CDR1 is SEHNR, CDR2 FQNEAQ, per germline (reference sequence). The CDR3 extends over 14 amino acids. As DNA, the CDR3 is TGTGCCAGCAGGGACCCCCGGGGGGCGGATACGCAGTATTTT. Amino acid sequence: CASRDPRGADTQYF.

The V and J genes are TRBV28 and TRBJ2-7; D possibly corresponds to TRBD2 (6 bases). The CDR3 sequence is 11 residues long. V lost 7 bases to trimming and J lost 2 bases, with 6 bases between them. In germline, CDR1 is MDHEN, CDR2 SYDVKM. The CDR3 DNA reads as TGTGCCAGCACGGGGGCCTACGAGCAGTACTTC. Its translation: CASTGAYEQYF.

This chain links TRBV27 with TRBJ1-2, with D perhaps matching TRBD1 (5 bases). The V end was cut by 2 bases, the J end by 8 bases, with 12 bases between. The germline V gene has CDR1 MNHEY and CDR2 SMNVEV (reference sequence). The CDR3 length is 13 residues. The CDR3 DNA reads TGTGCCAGCAGTTTAGGGCAGGGATGGGGCTACACCTTC. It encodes CASSLGQGWGYTF.

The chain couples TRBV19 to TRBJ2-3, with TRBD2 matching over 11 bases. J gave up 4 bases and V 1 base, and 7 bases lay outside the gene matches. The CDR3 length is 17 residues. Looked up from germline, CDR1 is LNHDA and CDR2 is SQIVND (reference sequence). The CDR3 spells CASSIGSGGAIADTQYF. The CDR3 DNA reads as TGTGCCAGTAGTATAGGTAGCGGGGGGGCAATCGCAGATACGCAGTATTTT. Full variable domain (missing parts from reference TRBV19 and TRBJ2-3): DGGITQSPKYLFRKEGQNVTLSCEQNLNHDAMYWYRQDPGQGLRLIYYSQIVNDFQKGDIAEGYSVSREKKESFPLTVTSAQKNPTAFYLCASSIGSGGAIADTQYFGPGTRLTVL.

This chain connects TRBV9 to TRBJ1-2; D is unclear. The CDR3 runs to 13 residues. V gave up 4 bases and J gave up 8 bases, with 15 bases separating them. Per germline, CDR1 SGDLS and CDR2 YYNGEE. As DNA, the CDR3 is TGTGCCAGCAGCCTCTTGGAGGGAGGCGGCTACACCTTC. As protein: CASSLLEGGGYTF. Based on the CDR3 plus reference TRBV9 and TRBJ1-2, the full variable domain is DSGVTQTPKHLITATGQRVTLRCSPRSGDLSVYWYQQSLDQGLQFLIQYYNGEERAKGNILERFSAQQFPDLHSELNLSSLELGDSALYFCASSLLEGGGYTFGSGTRLTVV.

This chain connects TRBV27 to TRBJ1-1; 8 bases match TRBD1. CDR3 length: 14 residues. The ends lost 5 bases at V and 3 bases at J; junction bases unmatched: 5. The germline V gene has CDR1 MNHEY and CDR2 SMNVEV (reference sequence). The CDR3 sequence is CASSPPTGDTEAFF. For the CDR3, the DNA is TGTGCCAGCAGTCCACCGACAGGGGACACTGAAGCTTTCTTT.

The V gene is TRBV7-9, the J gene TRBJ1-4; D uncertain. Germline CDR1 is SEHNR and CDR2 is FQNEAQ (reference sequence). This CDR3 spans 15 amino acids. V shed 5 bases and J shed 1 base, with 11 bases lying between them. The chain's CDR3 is CASSKPGITNEKLFF. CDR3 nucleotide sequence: TGTGCCAGCAGCAAGCCCGGGATAACTAATGAAAAACTGTTTTTT.

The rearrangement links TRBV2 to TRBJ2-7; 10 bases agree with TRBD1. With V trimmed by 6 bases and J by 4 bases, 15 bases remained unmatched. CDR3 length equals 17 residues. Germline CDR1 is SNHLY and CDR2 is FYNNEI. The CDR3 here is CASSLDRGRSYLYEQYF. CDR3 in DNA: TGTGCCAGCAGCCTAGACAGGGGGCGAAGCTACTTGTACGAGCAGTACTTC.

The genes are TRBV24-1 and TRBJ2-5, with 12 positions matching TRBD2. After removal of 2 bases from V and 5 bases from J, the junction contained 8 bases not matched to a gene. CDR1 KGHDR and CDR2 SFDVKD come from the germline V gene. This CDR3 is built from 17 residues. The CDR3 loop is CATSDSQLAGGRETQYF. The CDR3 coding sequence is TGTGCCACCAGTGATTCCCAACTAGCGGGGGGTCGGGAGACCCAGTACTTC.

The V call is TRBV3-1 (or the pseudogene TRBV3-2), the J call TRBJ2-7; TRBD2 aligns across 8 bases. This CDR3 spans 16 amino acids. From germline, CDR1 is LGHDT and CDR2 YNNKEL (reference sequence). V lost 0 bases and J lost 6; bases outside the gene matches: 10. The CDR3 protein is CASSQESGGALFEQYF. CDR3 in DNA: TGTGCCAGCAGCCAAGAATCCGGGGGGGCTCTGTTCGAGCAGTACTTC.